What follows is one TCR beta chain and its context. There are a few counts of this clone. Its antigen specificity is not known. Per-base quality was not reported, and no clone a single base away is much larger than it. The sample is drawn from a study of sequential checkpoint blockade in melanoma (dated by TCRdb to about 2019). Study-level background: Patients were assigned by 1:1 randomization to either first-line nivolumab followed by ipilimumab (arm A) or ipilimumab followed by nivolumab (arm B). Maintenance nivolumab came after both trial sequences.

TCRbeta CDR3 regions were immunosequenced from genomic DNA with the immunoSEQ Assay. Genomic DNA was amplified by bias-controlled multiplex PCR before high-throughput sequencing. The original pipeline was this. To quantify the absolute abundance of each unique TCRbeta CDR3 region, the sequences were collapsed and filtered. Clonality, defined as 1 minus Pielou's evenness, was calculated using only productive rearrangements. Clones with significantly greater frequencies in on-treatment versus baseline samples were identified using a previously published method. Entries here come from immuneACCESS through TCRdb and include only in-frame sequences with V and J called. Some clones fail to appear in such tables; in the studies checked, an unresolved V gene covers under half of the shortfall, and the cause of the remainder is unknown. The DNA was the basis for D and trimming; V, J and clone size are from that table. This sample comprises approximately 11,000 clones, nearly 80% of them detected only once. Approximately 10% of the sample is taken by the ten largest.

Trimmed from V: 5 bases; trimmed from J: 5 bases; junction bases lacking a gene match: 11. The CDR1 and CDR2 encoded by the germline V gene (reference sequence) are SEHNR and FQNEAQ. Counted from cysteine to phenylalanine, this CDR3 has 16 amino acids. CDR3 DNA only is kept here, 48 bases in frame from base 1. The research as a whole found: The model for predicting response that combines TCR metrics with mutation burden needs to be validated in larger, independent patient cohorts.

Taken with the paper, the label for treatment or condition translates to: randomized to nivolumab then ipilimumab (arm A) or the reverse (arm B). Prior DNA-damaging chemotherapy had not been received by any trial patient. Thawed PBMCs were sorted on a FACS Aria II flow cytometer to isolate live CD3+CD8+ cells negative for CD19 and CD56. The samples were obtained from melanoma patients enrolled in CheckMate 064, an open-label, randomized phase II trial testing sequential checkpoint blockade. Peripheral blood mononuclear cells were collected by leukapheresis, purified using Ficoll-Paque, and frozen in human serum containing around 9.8% DMSO. Right after sorting, the blood CD3+CD8+ cells were verified to be >98% pure, and DNA extraction followed.

This TCR derives from a human donor with melanoma. The chain couples TRBV7-9 to TRBJ1-4; 7 central bases correspond to TRBD1. This material consisted of CD8+ T cells sorted from blood (inferred from file names), taken from a patient given nivolumab and ipilimumab in sequence. CDR3 region: CASSPILGTANEKLFF. The DNA reads TGTGCCAGCAGCCCCATTCTAGGGACAGCGAATGAAAAACTGTTTTTT.